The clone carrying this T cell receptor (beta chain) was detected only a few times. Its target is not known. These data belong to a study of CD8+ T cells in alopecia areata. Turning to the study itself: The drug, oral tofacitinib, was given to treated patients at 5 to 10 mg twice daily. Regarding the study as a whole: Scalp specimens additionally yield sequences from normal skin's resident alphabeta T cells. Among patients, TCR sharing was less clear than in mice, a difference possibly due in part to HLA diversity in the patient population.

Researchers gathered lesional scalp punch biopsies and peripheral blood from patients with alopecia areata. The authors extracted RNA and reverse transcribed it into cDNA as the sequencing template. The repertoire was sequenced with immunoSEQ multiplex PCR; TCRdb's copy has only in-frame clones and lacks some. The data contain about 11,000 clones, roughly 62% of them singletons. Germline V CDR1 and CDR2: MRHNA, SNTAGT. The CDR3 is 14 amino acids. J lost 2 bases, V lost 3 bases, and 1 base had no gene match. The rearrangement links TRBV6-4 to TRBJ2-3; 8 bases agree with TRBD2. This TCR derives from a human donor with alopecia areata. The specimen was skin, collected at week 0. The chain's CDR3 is CASSEAGDTDTQYF. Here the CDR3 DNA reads TGTGCCAGCAGTGAAGCGGGAGACACAGATACGCAGTATTTT.